The rows below give T cell receptor beta chains drawn from one sample of a study of T cells in tumors after PD-1 blockade. Some clones are missing from TCRdb's copy, which holds only in-frame ones; the method was immunoSEQ multiplex PCR. The profile covers tens of thousands of clones, with 80% appearing a single time and about an eighth taken by the ten largest. The sample was PBMCs, taken before anti-PD-1 treatment. The receptors were gathered from a human donor with basal cell carcinoma. CDR3s include the opening cysteine and the closing phenylalanine or tryptophan. D genes are given only for firm matches. The size field is filled for only some rows; it gives once, few, many or a size class.

CDR3 protein: CASSQVAGDTGELFF
CDR3 DNA: TGTGCCAGCAGCCAAGTTGCAGGAGACACCGGGGAGCTGTTTTTT
clone size: -
V gene: TRBV14
D gene: -
J gene: TRBJ2-2

CDR3 protein: CASSLFTSGGRRETQYF
CDR3 DNA: TGTGCCAGCAGCTTATTCACTAGCGGGGGTAGACGGGAGACCCAGTACTTC
clone size: once
V gene: TRBV7-8
D gene: TRBD2
J gene: TRBJ2-5

CDR3 protein: CASSLGANEQFF
CDR3 DNA: TGTGCCAGCAGCTTAGGGGCTAATGAGCAGTTCTTC
clone size: -
V gene: TRBV7-2
D gene: -
J gene: TRBJ2-1

CDR3 protein: CASQPFGSGELFF
CDR3 DNA: TGTGCCAGCCAGCCTTTTGGGTCCGGGGAGCTGTTTTTT
clone size: -
V gene: TRBV6-5
D gene: -
J gene: TRBJ2-2

CDR3 protein: CASSLGGPGPIYEQYF
CDR3 DNA: TGTGCCAGCAGCTTAGGGGGGCCAGGCCCCATCTACGAGCAGTACTTC
clone size: -
V gene: TRBV11-1
D gene: -
J gene: TRBJ2-7

CDR3 protein: CASRPTVNIEAFF
CDR3 DNA: TGTGCCAGCAGGCCGACTGTAAACATTGAAGCTTTCTTT
clone size: -
V gene: TRBV2
D gene: -
J gene: TRBJ1-1

CDR3 protein: CASSTPSRASYEQYF
CDR3 DNA: TGTGCCAGCAGTACCCCCAGTAGGGCCTCCTACGAGCAGTACTTC
clone size: -
V gene: TRBV6-6
D gene: -
J gene: TRBJ2-7

CDR3 protein: CASSLVAARGTDTQYF
CDR3 DNA: TGTGCCAGCAGCTTAGTCGCGGCACGGGGCACAGATACGCAGTATTTT
clone size: -
V gene: TRBV7-2
D gene: -
J gene: TRBJ2-3

CDR3 protein: CASSPGGTGATDTQYF
CDR3 DNA: TGTGCCAGCAGTCCCGGAGGGACAGGGGCGACAGATACGCAGTATTTT
clone size: -
V gene: TRBV6-4
D gene: TRBD1
J gene: TRBJ2-3

CDR3 protein: CASSPMTSGGISYNEQFF
CDR3 DNA: TGCGCCAGCAGCCCGATGACTAGCGGGGGGATCTCCTACAATGAGCAGTTCTTC
clone size: -
V gene: TRBV5-1
D gene: TRBD2
J gene: TRBJ2-1

CDR3 protein: CASESRTGVIDTQYF
CDR3 DNA: TGTGCCAGCGAATCCCGGACAGGGGTGATAGATACGCAGTATTTT
clone size: -
V gene: TRBV5-5
D gene: TRBD1
J gene: TRBJ2-3

CDR3 protein: CASRGEQGYDFYEQYF
CDR3 DNA: TGCGCCAGCAGGGGGGAACAGGGGTATGATTTCTACGAGCAGTACTTC
clone size: -
V gene: TRBV10-2
D gene: TRBD1
J gene: TRBJ2-7

CDR3 protein: CASSSGSSPLHF
CDR3 DNA: TGTGCCAGCAGCTCAGGCAGTTCACCCCTCCACTTT
clone size: -
V gene: TRBV12-3/TRBV12-4
D gene: -
J gene: TRBJ1-6

CDR3 protein: CACKQGVGDQPQHF
CDR3 DNA: TGTGCCTGTAAACAGGGTGTAGGGGATCAGCCCCAGCATTTT
clone size: once
V gene: TRBV30
D gene: -
J gene: TRBJ1-5

CDR3 protein: CAISESLGRGGTEAFF
CDR3 DNA: TGTGCCATCAGTGAGTCCCTCGGCCGGGGCGGCACTGAAGCTTTCTTT
clone size: -
V gene: TRBV10-3
D gene: -
J gene: TRBJ1-1

CDR3 protein: CASSSWDRSEQYF
CDR3 DNA: TGTGCCAGCAGTTCATGGGACAGGTCGGAGCAGTACTTC
clone size: -
V gene: TRBV27
D gene: TRBD1
J gene: TRBJ2-7

CDR3 protein: CASSSNPVTGAIEAFF
CDR3 DNA: TGTGCCAGCAGTTCCAACCCAGTGACAGGGGCGATTGAAGCTTTCTTT
clone size: -
V gene: TRBV6-5
D gene: TRBD1
J gene: TRBJ1-1

CDR3 protein: CASTFGASEQYF
CDR3 DNA: TGTGCCAGCACATTCGGGGCGAGTGAGCAGTACTTC
clone size: -
V gene: TRBV2
D gene: -
J gene: TRBJ2-7

CDR3 protein: CSASLSGDSPLHF
CDR3 DNA: TGCAGTGCTAGTTTATCCGGGGATTCACCCCTCCACTTT
clone size: -
V gene: TRBV20-1
D gene: -
J gene: TRBJ1-6

CDR3 protein: CATPRGTAGGGGYTF
CDR3 DNA: TGTGCCACCCCTAGGGGAACCGCAGGGGGCGGCGGCTACACCTTC
clone size: -
V gene: TRBV19
D gene: TRBD1
J gene: TRBJ1-2

CDR3 protein: CASSAAMNTEAFF
CDR3 DNA: TGTGCCAGCAGTGCCGCGATGAACACTGAAGCTTTCTTT
clone size: -
V gene: TRBV6-4
D gene: -
J gene: TRBJ1-1

CDR3 protein: CAKGGLAGFLGDTQYF
CDR3 DNA: TGTGCCAAGGGAGGGCTAGCGGGCTTCTTGGGGGATACGCAGTATTTT
clone size: -
V gene: TRBV2
D gene: TRBD2
J gene: TRBJ2-3

CDR3 protein: CASSLTTGEQFF
CDR3 DNA: TGTGCCAGCAGTTTAACAACCGGTGAGCAGTTCTTC
clone size: -
V gene: TRBV12-3/TRBV12-4
D gene: -
J gene: TRBJ2-1

CDR3 protein: CASSRRGGIIANYGYTF
CDR3 DNA: TGTGCCAGCAGCCGAAGGGGAGGAATTATAGCTAACTATGGCTACACCTTC
clone size: -
V gene: TRBV7-9
D gene: -
J gene: TRBJ1-2

CDR3 protein: CSVEYGETQYF
CDR3 DNA: TGCAGCGTCGAATATGGGGAGACCCAGTACTTC
clone size: -
V gene: TRBV29-1
D gene: -
J gene: TRBJ2-5

CDR3 protein: CASSHDRAFYGYTF
CDR3 DNA: TGTGCCAGCAGTCACGACAGGGCCTTCTATGGCTACACCTTC
clone size: -
V gene: TRBV6-5
D gene: TRBD1
J gene: TRBJ1-2

CDR3 protein: CASSFASNQPQHF
CDR3 DNA: TGTGCCAGCAGTTTCGCAAGCAATCAGCCCCAGCATTTT
clone size: once
V gene: TRBV12-3/TRBV12-4
D gene: -
J gene: TRBJ1-5

CDR3 protein: CASSRDNLRAGELFF
CDR3 DNA: TGTGCCAGCAGCCGGGACAATCTGAGGGCCGGGGAGCTGTTTTTT
clone size: once
V gene: TRBV2
D gene: -
J gene: TRBJ2-2

CDR3 protein: CASSLGGGRYTEAFF
CDR3 DNA: TGTGCCAGCAGTTTAGGGGGCGGCAGGTACACTGAAGCTTTCTTT
clone size: -
V gene: TRBV27
D gene: -
J gene: TRBJ1-1

CDR3 protein: CASGLVVSTAYEQYF
CDR3 DNA: TGTGCTAGTGGTTTGGTGGTGTCGACAGCCTACGAGCAGTACTTC
clone size: -
V gene: TRBV12-5
D gene: -
J gene: TRBJ2-7

CDR3 protein: CASSFRGAGEKLFF
CDR3 DNA: TGTGCCAGCAGCTTCCGGGGGGCGGGTGAAAAACTGTTTTTT
clone size: -
V gene: TRBV5-6
D gene: -
J gene: TRBJ1-4

CDR3 protein: CASSLALDNTGELFF
CDR3 DNA: TGCGCCAGCAGCTTAGCGCTCGATAACACCGGGGAGCTGTTTTTT
clone size: -
V gene: TRBV5-1
D gene: -
J gene: TRBJ2-2

CDR3 protein: CASSLRAGTTDTQYF
CDR3 DNA: TGCGCCAGCAGCTTGAGAGCGGGGACCACAGATACGCAGTATTTT
clone size: -
V gene: TRBV5-1
D gene: TRBD2
J gene: TRBJ2-3

CDR3 protein: CATSIGQGTLGYF
CDR3 DNA: TGTGCCACCAGCATTGGGCAAGGGACCCTGGGGTATTTT
clone size: -
V gene: TRBV15
D gene: -
J gene: TRBJ2-3

CDR3 protein: CASRKAAGNYGYTF
CDR3 DNA: TGTGCCAGCAGAAAAGCGGCAGGGAACTATGGCTACACCTTC
clone size: few
V gene: TRBV13
D gene: -
J gene: TRBJ1-2

CDR3 protein: CASSIGNQETQYF
CDR3 DNA: TGTGCCAGTAGTATAGGCAACCAAGAGACCCAGTACTTC
clone size: -
V gene: TRBV19
D gene: -
J gene: TRBJ2-5

CDR3 protein: CASSDSPAGGTTDTQYF
CDR3 DNA: TGTGCCAGCAGTGACTCACCAGCGGGGGGCACCACAGATACGCAGTATTTT
clone size: -
V gene: TRBV6-4
D gene: TRBD2
J gene: TRBJ2-3

CDR3 protein: CASSLRPEGGHEQYF
CDR3 DNA: TGTGCCAGCAGCTTGAGGCCCGAAGGAGGCCACGAGCAGTACTTC
clone size: -
V gene: TRBV5-8
D gene: -
J gene: TRBJ2-7

CDR3 protein: CASRGRRVDTQYF
CDR3 DNA: TGTGCCAGCAGAGGCCGACGGGTGGATACGCAGTATTTT
clone size: -
V gene: TRBV27
D gene: -
J gene: TRBJ2-3

CDR3 protein: CASSGQTSGADTQYF
CDR3 DNA: TGTGCCAGCAGCGGGCAAACTAGCGGCGCTGATACGCAGTATTTT
clone size: -
V gene: TRBV9
D gene: TRBD2
J gene: TRBJ2-3

CDR3 protein: CASTSLGQVANQPQHF
CDR3 DNA: TGTGCCAGTACCTCATTAGGACAGGTCGCCAATCAGCCCCAGCATTTT
clone size: -
V gene: TRBV19
D gene: TRBD1
J gene: TRBJ1-5

CDR3 protein: CASSLAIGTATNSPLHF
CDR3 DNA: TGTGCCAGCAGCTTGGCTATCGGGACAGCAACCAATTCACCCCTCCACTTT
clone size: many
V gene: TRBV5-5
D gene: TRBD1
J gene: TRBJ1-6

CDR3 protein: CASSAAVSNTGELFF
CDR3 DNA: TGTGCCAGCAGTGCGGCGGTATCGAACACCGGGGAGCTGTTTTTT
clone size: once
V gene: TRBV6-4
D gene: -
J gene: TRBJ2-2

CDR3 protein: CAWSRGWGVRNTEAFF
CDR3 DNA: TGTGCCTGGAGCCGGGGGTGGGGAGTGCGTAACACTGAAGCTTTCTTT
clone size: few
V gene: TRBV30
D gene: -
J gene: TRBJ1-1

CDR3 protein: CASSLDRGDLQFF
CDR3 DNA: TGTGCCAGCAGCTTAGATAGGGGGGACCTTCAGTTCTTC
clone size: once
V gene: TRBV7-8
D gene: -
J gene: TRBJ2-1

CDR3 protein: CASRPSGGVGETQYF
CDR3 DNA: TGTGCCAGCAGACCGAGCGGGGGGGTAGGAGAGACCCAGTACTTC
clone size: -
V gene: TRBV14
D gene: TRBD2
J gene: TRBJ2-5

CDR3 protein: CASSVGNGETQYF
CDR3 DNA: TGTGCCAGCAGCGTAGGTAACGGGGAGACCCAGTACTTC
clone size: once
V gene: TRBV9
D gene: -
J gene: TRBJ2-5

CDR3 protein: CATRKGQGLYEQYF
CDR3 DNA: TGTGCCACCAGAAAAGGACAGGGGCTCTACGAGCAGTACTTC
clone size: -
V gene: TRBV6-5
D gene: TRBD1
J gene: TRBJ2-7

CDR3 protein: CASSLGTSTDTQYF
CDR3 DNA: TGTGCCAGCAGCTTAGGGACTAGCACAGATACGCAGTATTTT
clone size: -
V gene: TRBV7-3
D gene: -
J gene: TRBJ2-3

CDR3 protein: CASSPGQGRQSEKLFF
CDR3 DNA: TGTGCCAGCAGCCCTGGGCAGGGCCGGCAAAGCGAAAAACTGTTTTTT
clone size: -
V gene: TRBV5-4
D gene: -
J gene: TRBJ1-4

CDR3 protein: CASSPGTGYEQFF
CDR3 DNA: TGTGCCAGCAGCCCCGGGACAGGGTATGAGCAGTTCTTC
clone size: -
V gene: TRBV5-4
D gene: TRBD1
J gene: TRBJ2-1